Listed here are 24 T cell receptor beta chains from one sample, sequenced in a study of blood T cells in healthy people across ages. Through a sample-barcoded 5' primer and a J-beta primer mix, a second PCR was run for about 7 to 12 cycles. TCRdb reanalysed the 5' RACE reads using MiXCR and keeps one entry per CDR3 protein. The profile shows about 1.6 million distinct CDR3 sequences, 34% of them singletons. Input material: blood. The receptors were sampled from a woman aged 30 to 39 in good health.

J is TRBJ2-2 and V is TRBV29-1, with TRBD2 matching over 9 bases. The CDR3 contains 16 residues. CDR1 SQVTM and CDR2 ANQGSEA come from the germline V gene. Losses at the gene ends were 0 bases for V and 6 bases for J; bases not matched to a gene: 8. The CDR3 protein is CSVEDHGGRAPGELFF. The CDR3 region has the DNA TGCAGCGTTGAAGATCACGGCGGGAGGGCCCCCGGGGAGCTGTTTTTT.

Only a few counts were recorded for this clonotype. V usage is TRBV5-1 and J usage is TRBJ2-3; 7 positions match TRBD1. The CDR3 runs 15 residues. V trimming: 2 bases; J trimming: 6 bases; junction bases outside the gene matches: 9. From germline, CDR1 is SGHRS and CDR2 YFSETQ. DNA for the CDR3: TGCGCCAGCAGCTTACCACAGGGGCCGAGGGATACGCAGTATTTT. Translated: CASSLPQGPRDTQYF.

CDR3 DNA: TGTGCCAGCAGACCCCTCGGACTAGCGGGAAATTACGAGCAGTACTTC. Residues: CASRPLGLAGNYEQYF. The V and J genes are TRBV6-5 and TRBJ2-7; 12 nucleotides align to TRBD2. This CDR3 has 16 residues. V gave up 6 bases and J gave up 4 bases; unmatched junction bases: 10. Germline CDR1 MNHEY, CDR2 SVGAGI.

The genes are TRBV12-5 and TRBJ2-1; TRBD1 matches 10 bases. This CDR3 has 15 residues. V was pared by 2 bases and J by 9 bases, with 7 bases of the junction left unmatched. Germline V gene lookup returns CDR1 LGHNT and CDR2 FRNRAP. The CDR3 loop is CASGLSPGQGSEQFF. The CDR3, as DNA: TGTGCTAGTGGTTTGTCCCCGGGACAGGGGAGTGAGCAGTTCTTC.

The sample holds a few counts of this clonotype. The chain links TRBV10-1 to TRBJ2-5, with D perhaps assigned TRBD1 or TRBD2 (5 bases each). CDR1 and CDR2 from the germline V gene are WNHNN and SYGVQD (reference sequence). The CDR3 covers 14 residues. The V end lost 9 bases, the J end lost 0 bases, and 14 bases lay between the germline ends. CDR3: CARPRGRHQETQYF. The CDR3 DNA reads TGCGCCAGACCGAGGGGTCGGCACCAAGAGACCCAGTACTTC.

This clonotype was picked up a small number of times. The junction departs from the called germline gene at one end, perhaps through a read error. This chain connects TRBV7-2 to TRBJ2-7; 9 nucleotides line up with TRBD1. Germline V gene sequence: CDR1 SGHTA, CDR2 FQGNSA. This CDR3 spans 15 amino acids. The CDR3 loop is CVSTLRGQGNYEQYF. For the CDR3, the DNA is TGTGTCAGCACCCTAAGGGGACAGGGCAACTACGAGCAGTACTTC.

This clonotype was observed a few times. The rearrangement links TRBV29-1 to TRBJ1-6; D is ambiguous. The CDR3 is made up of 12 amino acids. The ends were cut back, 3 bases at V and 7 bases at J, with 7 bases in the middle. Germline V gives CDR1 SQVTM, CDR2 ANQGSEA. This CDR3 reads CSVEPQNSPLHF. The DNA of the CDR3 is TGCAGCGTTGAGCCACAAAATTCACCCCTCCACTTT.

This clonotype was seen only a few times. V gene TRBV20-1 combines with J gene TRBJ2-3; 10 bases align to TRBD2. The CDR3 has 14 amino acids. CDR1 and CDR2 (germline): DFQATT, SNEGSKA (reference sequence). V gave up 6 bases and J gave up 5 bases; unmatched junction bases: 8. The CDR3 DNA reads TGCAGTGCCAAGCGACTAGCGGGTATAGATACGCAGTATTTT. It codes for CSAKRLAGIDTQYF.

As for this clonotype: It is likely a read error: a sequence one base away is far more abundant. CDR3 sequence: CASSLVYNGQFF. CDR3 DNA sequence: TGCGCCAGCAGCTTGGTTTACAATGGGCAGTTCTTC. This chain connects TRBV5-1 to TRBJ2-1; D is unresolved. Germline lookup yields CDR1 SGHRS and CDR2 YFSETQ. The CDR3 length is 12 residues.

This clonotype showed up just once. The rearrangement uses TRBV6-1 and TRBJ1-1; 7 positions match TRBD1. Germline V gives CDR1 MNHNS, CDR2 SASEGT. The CDR3 has 15 amino acids. The trim removed 2 bases at V and 5 bases at J, leaving 8 bases unmatched. CDR3 DNA: TGTGCCAGCAGTGAACTACGGACAGGAAGGACTGAAGCTTTCTTT. This gives the protein CASSELRTGRTEAFF.

The V and J genes are TRBV6-1 and TRBJ2-4; TRBD2 agrees at 11 bases. The CDR3 has 18 residues. From germline, CDR1 is MNHNS and CDR2 SASEGT. With V trimmed by 7 bases and J by 2 bases, 13 bases remained unmatched. The CDR3 DNA reads as TGTGCCAGCACGGGACTAGCGGAAAGAGAGATGACCAAAAACATTCAGTACTTC. This translates into CASTGLAEREMTKNIQYF.

V and J are TRBV12-3 or TRBV12-4 and TRBJ2-5; possibly TRBD1 for D (5 bases). This CDR3 comprises 15 residues. Trimming shortened V by 8 bases and J by 2 bases, and 18 bases separated the two germline ends. CDR3 sequence reads: CASGRQGARQETQYF. As DNA, the CDR3 is TGTGCCAGCGGCCGACAAGGGGCCAGGCAAGAGACCCAGTACTTC.

This clonotype was seen more than once but under ten times. DNA of the CDR3: TGCGCCAGCAGCTTGGCCGGTCACAGTAGCACAGATACGCAGTATTTT. Translating gives CASSLAGHSSTDTQYF. The chain uses TRBV5-1 and TRBJ2-3; no clear D. The ends were cut back, 0 bases at V and 0 bases at J, with 11 bases in the middle. The CDR3 consists of 16 residues. Germline V gives CDR1 SGHRS, CDR2 YFSETQ.

The rearrangement joins TRBV4-1 to TRBJ1-4; no definite D call. Per the germline V gene, CDR1 is MGHRA and CDR2 is YSYEKL. The CDR3 consists of 15 residues. Trimming pared 0 bases from V and 5 bases from J, leaving 10 bases between. The CDR3 loop is CASSQDETPNEKLFF. In DNA form, the CDR3 reads TGCGCCAGCAGCCAAGATGAGACCCCGAATGAAAAACTGTTTTTT.

This clonotype was counted many times. J is TRBJ2-1 and V is TRBV4-1; 11 nucleotides match TRBD2. The CDR3 spans 15 residues. Germline CDR1 and CDR2: MGHRA and YSYEKL. Trimming removed 3 bases from V and 2 bases from J; junction bases left unmatched: 0. CDR3 in amino acids: CASSQGLAAYNEQFF. CDR3 DNA: TGCGCCAGCAGCCAGGGACTAGCGGCCTACAATGAGCAGTTCTTC.

The sample holds a few counts of this clonotype. This chain joins TRBV9 and TRBJ2-1; 9 bases align to TRBD2. The CDR3 is 16 residues long. CDR1 is SGDLS and CDR2 is YYNGEE in the germline V gene. Unmatched junction bases numbered 6, after V lost 0 bases and J lost 5 bases. The CDR3 is CASSVGDSGGDNEQFF. CDR3 nucleotides: TGTGCCAGCAGCGTAGGGGATAGCGGGGGCGACAATGAGCAGTTCTTC.

The chain employs TRBV27 and TRBJ1-1; no clear D gene. The germline V gene encodes CDR1 MNHEY and CDR2 SMNVEV (reference sequence). The CDR3 consists of 13 residues. The V end lost 2 bases, the J end lost 7 bases, and 11 bases lay between the germline ends. CDR3 DNA sequence: TGTGCCAGCAGTTTAACCCCGCCAGGTGAAGCTTTCTTT. This codes for CASSLTPPGEAFF.

The chain joins TRBV30 to TRBJ2-2; the D gene is possibly TRBD1 (5 bases). The CDR3 runs to 13 residues. In germline, CDR1 is GTSNPN, CDR2 SVGIG (reference sequence). The V and J ends lost 5 bases and 6 bases respectively, with 13 bases between them. DNA of the CDR3: TGTGCCTGGGAGACAGATACGCCCGGGGAGCTGTTTTTT. Its translation: CAWETDTPGELFF.

There are a few counts of this clonotype. V gene TRBV20-1 combines with J gene TRBJ2-3, with TRBD2 matching over 7 bases. V shed 5 bases, J shed 9 bases, and the junction held 14 bases outside the gene matches. The CDR3 sequence is 14 residues long. From germline, CDR1 is DFQATT and CDR2 SNEGSKA (reference sequence). CDR3 sequence reads: CSAQAWEGVWTQYF. The CDR3 DNA reads as TGCAGTGCTCAAGCTTGGGAGGGCGTCTGGACGCAGTATTTT.

This clonotype has ten or more counts. V and J are TRBV9 and TRBJ1-5; the D gene is possibly TRBD1 (5 bases). Germline CDR1 and CDR2: SGDLS and YYNGEE. V was pared by 0 bases and J by 2 bases, with 6 bases between. This CDR3 is 14 amino acids long. CDR3 DNA: TGTGCCAGCAGCGTAGGGGGGGGCAATCAGCCCCAGCATTTT. Translated: CASSVGGGNQPQHF.

This clonotype appeared a few times. This chain uses TRBV27 with TRBJ1-6; D might be TRBD1 (5 bases). CDR3 length: 16 residues. Germline CDR1 MNHEY, CDR2 SMNVEV (reference sequence). V dropped 1 base and J dropped 4 bases, with 11 bases sitting between them. The CDR3 loop reads CASSLFGGLYNSPLHF. Written as DNA, the CDR3 is TGTGCCAGCAGTTTATTCGGGGGGTTATATAATTCACCCCTCCACTTT.

CDR3 sequence: CASSIGQTDTQYF. Here the CDR3 DNA reads TGCGCCAGCAGCATAGGACAAACAGATACGCAGTATTTT. The chain employs TRBV5-1 and TRBJ2-3; D might be TRBD1 (5 bases). CDR1 is SGHRS and CDR2 is YFSETQ in the germline V gene. The ends were cut back, 4 bases at V and 3 bases at J, with 9 bases in the middle. There are 13 residues in the CDR3. Variable domain in full (rest from reference TRBV5-1 and TRBJ2-3): KAGVTQTPRYLIKTRGQQVTLSCSPISGHRSVSWYQQTPGQGLQFLFEYFSETQRNKGNFPGRFSGRQFSNSRSEMNVSTLELGDSALYLCASSIGQTDTQYFGPGTRLTVL.

The chain employs TRBV20-1 and TRBJ1-6; no reliable D call. The CDR3 extends over 14 amino acids. Per the germline V gene, CDR1 is DFQATT and CDR2 is SNEGSKA (reference sequence). Between the trimmed V and J ends, which lost 0 bases and 8 bases, there was a span of 11 bases. The CDR3 protein is CSAREVEPDSPLHF. The CDR3 nucleotides read TGCAGTGCTAGAGAGGTGGAACCGGATTCACCCCTCCACTTT.

The genes are TRBV4-1 and TRBJ1-1; possible D gene TRBD1, 5 bases. V was shortened by 2 bases and J by 5 bases, with 21 bases between the two germline ends. Germline CDR1 and CDR2: MGHRA and YSYEKL. The CDR3 contains 17 residues. CDR3 nucleotides: TGCGCCAGCAGCCAACTTCCCGGGGCCTACCGGGGAACTGAAGCTTTCTTT. Residues: CASSQLPGAYRGTEAFF.